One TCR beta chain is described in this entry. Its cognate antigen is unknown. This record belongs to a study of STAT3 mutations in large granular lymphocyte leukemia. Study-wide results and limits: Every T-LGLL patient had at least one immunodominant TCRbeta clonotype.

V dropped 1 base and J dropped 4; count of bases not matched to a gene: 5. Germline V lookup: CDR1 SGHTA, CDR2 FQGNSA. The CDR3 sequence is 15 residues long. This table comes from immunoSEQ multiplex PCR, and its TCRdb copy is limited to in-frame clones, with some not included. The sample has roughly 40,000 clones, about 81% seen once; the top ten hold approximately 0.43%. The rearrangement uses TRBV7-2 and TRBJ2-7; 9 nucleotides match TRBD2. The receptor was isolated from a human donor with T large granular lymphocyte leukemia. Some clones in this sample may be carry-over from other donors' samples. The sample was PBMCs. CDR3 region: CASSLGAGGNYEQYF. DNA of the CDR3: TGTGCCAGCAGCTTAGGGGCGGGGGGGAATTACGAGCAGTACTTC. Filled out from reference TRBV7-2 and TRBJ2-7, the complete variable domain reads GAGVSQSPSNKVTEKGKDVELRCDPISGHTALYWYRQSLGQGLEFLIYFQGNSAPDKSGLPSDRFSAERTGGSVSTLTIQRTQQEDSAVYLCASSLGAGGNYEQYFGPGTRLTVT.